This T cell receptor beta chain was documented in a study of Graves' ophthalmopathy and Graves' hyperthyroidism. This clonotype was seen just once. Its antigen is currently unknown. Study outcomes and limitations: The model reached roughly 71% sensitivity and approximately 72% specificity for predicting ophthalmopathy progression. Blood also carried most expanded thyroid clonotypes exceeding 0.001 frequency.

TCR beta CDR3 regions were amplified from RNA transcripts. A first-round RT-PCR used HTBI primers, followed by a second-round multiplex PCR. TCRdb independently ran MiXCR on the multiplex PCR reads; one entry per CDR3 protein. The table includes 400,000 to 500,000 distinct CDR3 sequences, around 21% detected once. Hyperthyroidism qualified as stable when ophthalmopathy did not develop within 18 months of follow-up. Hyperthyroidism patients were newly diagnosed, under 2 months' duration, aged 18 to 65. The trim removed 8 bases at V and 4 bases at J, leaving 14 bases unmatched. This CDR3 region has 15 residues. Germline CDR1 and CDR2: MNHNS and SASEGT.

Input material: peripheral blood. This sequence originates from a woman aged 18-29 years with stable Graves' hyperthyroidism. The rearrangement links TRBV6-1 to TRBJ2-7; 7 bases map to TRBD1. The CDR3 is CASGFAGTVGYEQYF. CDR3 DNA sequence: TGTGCCAGCGGATTCGCCGGGACAGTGGGATACGAGCAGTACTTC.